These 16 T cell receptor beta chains came from one sample sequenced in a study of Graves' ophthalmopathy and Graves' hyperthyroidism. Using RNA transcripts, the TCR beta CDR3 regions were amplified. The workflow started with a first-round RT-PCR run with HTBI primers and then moved on to a second-round multiplex PCR. Using its own MiXCR run on the multiplex PCR reads, TCRdb lists one record per CDR3 protein. The table has over 650,000 distinct CDR3 sequences, roughly 39% seen once. The sequencing input was peripheral blood. These TCRs come from an adult man with Graves' ophthalmopathy.

This clonotype has a count of ten or more. The chain is built from TRBV20-1 and TRBJ1-2, with no clear D. The CDR3 is 12 residues long. Between the trimmed V and J ends, which lost 3 bases and 6 bases, there was a span of 11 bases. In germline, CDR1 is DFQATT, CDR2 SNEGSKA (reference sequence). The CDR3 region is CSASQSFDGYTF. As DNA, the CDR3 is TGCAGTGCTAGCCAATCGTTTGATGGCTACACCTTC.

This clonotype was counted ten times or more. The chain carries TRBV7-2 and TRBJ1-1; TRBD1 might be the D (5 bases). This CDR3 region has 14 residues. Looked up from germline, CDR1 is SGHTA and CDR2 is FQGNSA. The germline V and J ends were trimmed by 1 base and 4 bases, with 10 bases remaining between them. DNA of the CDR3: TGTGCCAGCAGCTTAGAAGCAGGGACCACTGAAGCTTTCTTT. Translation gives CASSLEAGTTEAFF.

The V and J genes are TRBV2 and TRBJ1-2; D perhaps matches TRBD1 (5 bases). V lost 6 bases, J lost 6 bases, and 11 bases lay in between. The CDR3 consists of 12 residues. From germline, CDR1 is SNHLY and CDR2 FYNNEI. Here the CDR3 DNA reads TGTGCCAGCAGATCAGGGTTGGATGGCTACACCTTC. This translates into CASRSGLDGYTF.

This clonotype was counted at least ten times. The chain carries TRBV10-3 and TRBJ1-1; D call uncertain. This CDR3 has 14 amino acids. V shed 3 bases and J shed 0 bases, with 8 bases lying between them. Per the germline V gene, CDR1 is ENHRY and CDR2 is SYGVKD. DNA for the CDR3: TGTGCCATCAGTGACGGGGTATTGAACACTGAAGCTTTCTTT. It encodes CAISDGVLNTEAFF.

Points on this clonotype: One junction end does not reproduce the germline sequence, and a read error may be involved. This chain joins TRBV10-3 and TRBJ1-6, with D perhaps TRBD1 (6 bases). The germline gives CDR1 ENHRY, CDR2 SYGVKD. The CDR3 is 13 amino acids. CDR3 residues: CASSEQGGPPLHF. CDR3 sequence (DNA): TGTGCCAGCAGTGAACAGGGAGGACCACCCCTCCACTTT.

This clonotype has only a few counts. The J gene is TRBJ2-7, the V gene TRBV5-1; D is tentatively TRBD1 or TRBD2 (5 bases each). V shed 3 bases and J shed 2 bases, with 12 bases lying between them. Germline V lookup: CDR1 SGHRS, CDR2 YFSETQ. The CDR3 extends over 14 amino acids. This chain's CDR3 is CASSSTGATYEQYF. DNA of the CDR3: TGCGCCAGCAGCTCGACCGGGGCAACCTACGAGCAGTACTTC.

As concerns this clonotype: No conserved phenylalanine or tryptophan is present at the end of the CDR3, so a read error is the likely explanation. The DNA is left out, because the CDR3 cannot be placed on it with certainty; the CDR3 is given as TCRdb lists it. V gene TRBV2 combines with J gene TRBJ1-3; whether TRBD1, the table's D call, matches the DNA was not checked. Both ends counted, the CDR3 spans 8 residues. Germline assignment: CDR1 SNHLY and CDR2 FYNNEI. The CDR3 spells CASSDRPP.

This sequence joins TRBV7-3 and TRBJ1-6; 9 bases agree with TRBD1. CDR1 is SGHTA and CDR2 is FQGTGA in the germline V gene. The CDR3 is made up of 16 amino acids. Trimming removed 5 bases from V and 7 bases from J; junction bases left unmatched: 9. CDR3 bases: TGTGCCAGCAGCCTTACCGGGACAGGGTCAAATTCACCCCTCCACTTT. Protein sequence: CASSLTGTGSNSPLHF.

The V and J genes are TRBV2 and TRBJ1-2; 12 nucleotides line up with TRBD1. J gave up 8 bases and V 6 bases, and 7 bases lay outside the gene matches. The CDR3 covers 14 residues. Germline V lookup: CDR1 SNHLY, CDR2 FYNNEI. The CDR3 DNA follows: TGTGCCAGCAGGATCCGGGACAGGGGGCAAGGCTACACCTTC. Its translation is CASRIRDRGQGYTF.

The chain carries TRBV9 and TRBJ2-2; maybe TRBD2 (5 bases). Germline V CDR1 and CDR2: SGDLS, YYNGEE. V was shortened by 0 bases and J by 7 bases, with 16 bases between the two germline ends. The CDR3 spans 16 residues. CDR3 region: CASSVVPHDRGGELFF. The CDR3 nucleotides read TGTGCCAGCAGCGTAGTCCCACACGACCGGGGCGGGGAGCTGTTTTTT.

The chain combines TRBV2 with TRBJ2-5, with TRBD1 as a possible D gene (6 bases). Germline V gene data show CDR1 as SNHLY and CDR2 as FYNNEI. This CDR3 has 15 residues. V shed 6 bases and J shed 5 bases, with 19 bases lying between them. The DNA of the CDR3 is TGTGCCAGCAGCGCAAGAGGGGGATGGGGTGAGACCCAGTACTTC. It specifies CASSARGGWGETQYF.

This sequence joins TRBV7-2 and TRBJ1-3; D might be TRBD1 (5 bases). The V gene's germline CDR1 is SGHTA and CDR2 FQGNSA. CDR3 size: 13 residues. The V end was cut by 5 bases, the J end by 8 bases, with 13 bases between. CDR3 nucleotide sequence: TGTGCCAGCAGCGCGCTAGCGGGGGACACCATATATTTT. Protein product: CASSALAGDTIYF.

On this clonotype itself: A read error is possible here, since a much larger clone lies one base away. The rearrangement uses TRBV7-9 and TRBJ2-5; possible D gene TRBD2, 6 bases. Trimming took off 5 bases at V and 5 bases at J, with 9 bases between the two ends. The CDR3 sequence is 12 residues long. The V gene's germline CDR1 is SEHNR and CDR2 FQNEAQ (reference sequence). The DNA of the CDR3 is TGTGCCAGCAGCGCGGGGTTCGAGACCCAGTACTTC. Encoded protein: CASSAGFETQYF. The full variable domain, with the rest looked up from reference TRBV7-9 and TRBJ2-5, is DTGVSQNPRHKITKRGQNVTFRCDPISEHNRLYWYRQTLGQGPEFLTYFQNEAQLEKSRLLSDRFSAERPKGSFSTLEIQRTEQGDSAMYLCASSAGFETQYFGPGTRLLVL.

In its sample, this clonotype was seen a few times. The genes are TRBV7-8 and TRBJ1-3, with D uncertain. Deletions cut 4 bases from V and 0 bases from J, with 16 bases between. Germline CDR1 is SGHVS and CDR2 is FQNEAQ. The CDR3 consists of 17 residues. The CDR3 DNA sequence: TGTGCCAGCAGCTCGGCGCCCACGGGCCTCTCTGGAAACACCATATATTTT. Its translation: CASSSAPTGLSGNTIYF.

As for this clonotype: The limits of the CDR3 on the DNA are not certain, so only TCRdb's listed CDR3 is given. CDR3 sequence reads: CSVELFGPDGDTF. The chain combines TRBV29-1 with TRBJ1-2. Germline-derived CDR1 and CDR2 are SQVTM and ANQGSEA. The CDR3 extends over 13 residues, inclusive of both ends.

This chain uses TRBV5-4 with TRBJ2-2; TRBD1 matches at 10 bases. Germline V gene lookup returns CDR1 SGHNT and CDR2 YYREEE (reference sequence). The CDR3 runs 18 residues. Trimming removed 4 bases from V and 7 bases from J; junction bases left unmatched: 16. In nucleotides, the CDR3 is TGTGCCAGCAGCATCGGGATTGACGGGACAGGGGTTCACGGGGAGCTGTTTTTT. As protein: CASSIGIDGTGVHGELFF.